This entry concerns a single TCR beta chain. Its antigen remains unknown. At one boundary the junction diverges from the germline segment, which might be a read error. This specimen belongs to a study of T cell responses to AZD1222 COVID-19 vaccine. Overall study: Combined were second doses at about 4 or about 12 weeks. Study-wide results and caveats: The span of vaccine-associated CD4 TCRs extended across spike, with dominance at 160-218 and 743-854.

The protocol was immunoSEQ multiplex PCR, while the TCRdb copy is restricted to in-frame clones and leaves out a portion. The sample carries roughly 120,000 clones, about 90% recorded once. The CDR3 is 18 amino acids. Germline V lookup: CDR1 SSHAT, CDR2 FNYEAQ (reference sequence). V is TRBV7-7 and J is TRBJ2-6; D is undetermined. The receptor's source is an adult in good health. Here the sequenced sample was peripheral blood, taken on day 0 of AZD1222 vaccination. In DNA form, the CDR3 reads TGTGCTAGCAGCTTAGTCTCCTCCGGGTATTCTGGGGCCAACGTCCTGACTTTC. Amino acids: CASSLVSSGYSGANVLTF.